One T cell receptor (beta chain) is described in this entry. This specimen belongs to a study of blood T cell repertoires in COVID-19. This CDR3 region has 13 residues. Trimming pared 3 bases from V and 5 bases from J, leaving 11 bases between. From germline, CDR1 is SGDLS and CDR2 YYNGEE. Sequencing used immunoSEQ multiplex PCR; TCRdb keeps in-frame clones, though not all of them. The table shows 500,000 to 600,000 clones, with approximately 91% occurring only once. The chain joins TRBV9 to TRBJ1-1, with D possibly matching TRBD1 (5 bases). The sequencing input was peripheral blood. The source is a woman aged 45-60 years with COVID-19, enrolled during active disease. CDR3 DNA: TGTGCCAGCAGCGCGGGGGATTTAACTGAAGCTTTCTTT. The encoded protein is CASSAGDLTEAFF.